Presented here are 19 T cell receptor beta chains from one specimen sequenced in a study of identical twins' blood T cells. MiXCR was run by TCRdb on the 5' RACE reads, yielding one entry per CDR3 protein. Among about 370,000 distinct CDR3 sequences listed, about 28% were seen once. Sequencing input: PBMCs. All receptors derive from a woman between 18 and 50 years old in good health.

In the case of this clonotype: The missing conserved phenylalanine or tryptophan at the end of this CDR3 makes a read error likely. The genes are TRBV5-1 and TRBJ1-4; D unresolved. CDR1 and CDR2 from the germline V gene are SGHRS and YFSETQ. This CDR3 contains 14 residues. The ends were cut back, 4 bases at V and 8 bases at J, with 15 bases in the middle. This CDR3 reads CASSLERVEEKLFL. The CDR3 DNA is TGCGCCAGCAGCCTAGAGCGCGTAGAGGAAAAACTGTTTTTA.

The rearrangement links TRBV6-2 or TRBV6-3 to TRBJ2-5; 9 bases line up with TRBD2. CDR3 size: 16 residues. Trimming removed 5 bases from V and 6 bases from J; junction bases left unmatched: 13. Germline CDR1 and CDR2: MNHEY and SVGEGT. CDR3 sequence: CASSQPPGLARKTQYF. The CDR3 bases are TGTGCCAGCAGTCAACCGCCGGGACTAGCTCGGAAGACCCAGTACTTC.

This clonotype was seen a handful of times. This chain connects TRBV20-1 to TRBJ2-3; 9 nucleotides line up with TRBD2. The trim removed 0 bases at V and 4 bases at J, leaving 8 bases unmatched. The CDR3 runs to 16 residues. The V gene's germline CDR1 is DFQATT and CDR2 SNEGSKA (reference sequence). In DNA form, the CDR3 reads TGCAGTGCTAGAGACCCGACGGTAGCGGGAGCAGATACGCAGTATTTT. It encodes CSARDPTVAGADTQYF.

The CDR3 DNA reads as TGTGCCAGTAGCCCCTGGACGGGGAGCGGGGAGCTGTTTTTT. This codes for CASSPWTGSGELFF. This rearrangement joins TRBV19 to TRBJ2-2; possibly TRBD2 for D (5 bases). The CDR3 length is 14 residues. Per the germline V gene, CDR1 is LNHDA and CDR2 is SQIVND (reference sequence). The V and J ends lost 6 bases and 7 bases respectively, with 15 bases between them.

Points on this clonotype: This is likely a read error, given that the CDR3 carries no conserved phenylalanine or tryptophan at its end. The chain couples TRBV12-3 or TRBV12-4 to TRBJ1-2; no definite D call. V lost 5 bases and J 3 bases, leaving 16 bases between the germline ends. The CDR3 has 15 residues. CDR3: CASSEYLRRHYGYTC. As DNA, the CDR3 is TGTGCCAGCAGTGAATATTTGAGGAGGCACTATGGCTACACCTGC.

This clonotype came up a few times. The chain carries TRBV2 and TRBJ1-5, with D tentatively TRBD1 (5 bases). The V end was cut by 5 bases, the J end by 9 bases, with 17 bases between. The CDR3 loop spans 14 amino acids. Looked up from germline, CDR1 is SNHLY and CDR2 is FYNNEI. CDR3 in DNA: TGTGCCAGCAGTCCTGAGACCGGTACAGGGCCCCAGCATTTT. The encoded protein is CASSPETGTGPQHF.

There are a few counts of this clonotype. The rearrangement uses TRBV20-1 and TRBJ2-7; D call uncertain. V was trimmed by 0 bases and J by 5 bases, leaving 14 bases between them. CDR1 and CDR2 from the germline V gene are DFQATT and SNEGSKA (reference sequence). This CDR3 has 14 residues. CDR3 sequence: CSARDPVALHEQYF. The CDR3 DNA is TGCAGTGCTAGAGATCCGGTAGCCCTCCACGAGCAGTACTTC.

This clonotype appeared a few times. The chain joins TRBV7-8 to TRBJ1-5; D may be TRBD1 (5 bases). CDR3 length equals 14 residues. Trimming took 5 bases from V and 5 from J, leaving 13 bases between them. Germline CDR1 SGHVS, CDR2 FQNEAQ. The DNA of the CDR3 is TGTGCCAGCAGCCGGGACCCTAGGGATCAGCCCCAGCATTTT. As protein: CASSRDPRDQPQHF.

The CDR3 spells CASSSRSRLDTEAFF. DNA for the CDR3: TGTGCCAGCAGTTCTAGGTCGCGGTTGGACACTGAAGCTTTCTTT. The V call is TRBV6-2 or TRBV6-3, the J call TRBJ1-1; D gene uncertain. Germline loops: CDR1 MNHEY, CDR2 SVGEGT. Trimming removed 4 bases from V and 3 bases from J, with 15 bases in between. The length of the CDR3 is 15 residues.

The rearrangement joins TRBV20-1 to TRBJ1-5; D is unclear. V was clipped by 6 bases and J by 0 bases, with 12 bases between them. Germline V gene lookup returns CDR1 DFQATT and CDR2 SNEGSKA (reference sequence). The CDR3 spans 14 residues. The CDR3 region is CSANKGASNQPQHF. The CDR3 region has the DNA TGCAGTGCAAATAAGGGAGCTAGCAATCAGCCCCAGCATTTT.

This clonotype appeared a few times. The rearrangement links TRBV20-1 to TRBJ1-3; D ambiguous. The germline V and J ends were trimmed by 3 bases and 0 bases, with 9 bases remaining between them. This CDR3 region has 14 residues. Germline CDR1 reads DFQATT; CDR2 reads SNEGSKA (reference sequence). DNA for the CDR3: TGCAGTGCTAGCGACATGGCCTCTGGAAACACCATATATTTT. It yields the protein CSASDMASGNTIYF.

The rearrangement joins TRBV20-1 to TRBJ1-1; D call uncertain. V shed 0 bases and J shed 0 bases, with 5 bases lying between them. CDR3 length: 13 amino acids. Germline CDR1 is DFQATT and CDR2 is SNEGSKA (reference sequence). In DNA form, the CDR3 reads TGCAGTGCTAGAGAAGACCTGAACACTGAAGCTTTCTTT. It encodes CSAREDLNTEAFF.

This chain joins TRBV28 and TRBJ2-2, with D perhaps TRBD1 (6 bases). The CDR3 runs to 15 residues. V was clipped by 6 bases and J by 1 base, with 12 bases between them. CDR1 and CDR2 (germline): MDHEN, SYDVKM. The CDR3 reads CASRSGTQNTGELFF. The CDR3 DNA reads TGTGCCAGCAGATCCGGGACACAGAACACCGGGGAGCTGTTTTTT.

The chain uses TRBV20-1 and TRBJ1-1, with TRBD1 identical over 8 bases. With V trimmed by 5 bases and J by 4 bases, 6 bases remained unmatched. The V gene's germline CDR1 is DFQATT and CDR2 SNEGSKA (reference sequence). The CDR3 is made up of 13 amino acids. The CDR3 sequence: CSAVQGEVTEAFF. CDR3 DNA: TGCAGTGCTGTACAGGGGGAGGTCACTGAAGCTTTCTTT.

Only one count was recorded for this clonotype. DNA of the CDR3: TGTGCCAGCAGCCTTAGACCGAGCTACAATGAGCAGTTCTTC. Residues: CASSLRPSYNEQFF. The gene calls are TRBV7-2 and TRBJ2-1; D remains unclear. The germline V and J ends were trimmed by 5 bases and 3 bases, with 11 bases remaining between them. The CDR3 extends over 14 amino acids. Germline-derived CDR1 and CDR2 are SGHTA and FQGNSA.

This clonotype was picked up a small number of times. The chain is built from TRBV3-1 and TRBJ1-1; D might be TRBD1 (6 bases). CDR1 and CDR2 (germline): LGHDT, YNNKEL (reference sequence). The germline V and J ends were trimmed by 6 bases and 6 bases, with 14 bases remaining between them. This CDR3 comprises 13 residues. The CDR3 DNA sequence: TGTGCCAGCAGTCTCAGGGGATGGGCTGAAGCTTTCTTT. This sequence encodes CASSLRGWAEAFF. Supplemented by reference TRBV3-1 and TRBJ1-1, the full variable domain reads DTAVSQTPKYLVTQMGNDKSIKCEQNLGHDTMYWYKQDSKKFLKIMFSYNNKELIINETVPNRFSPKSPDKAHLNLHINSLELGDSAVYFCASSLRGWAEAFFGQGTRLTVV.

The CDR3 is CATSDTRNNEQFF. CDR3 DNA sequence: TGTGCCACCAGTGATACTAGAAACAATGAGCAGTTCTTC. V gene TRBV24-1 combines with J gene TRBJ2-1; weak D call: TRBD2 (5 bases). V was clipped by 3 bases and J by 5 bases, with 7 bases between them. The CDR3 extends over 13 amino acids. Germline V lookup: CDR1 KGHDR, CDR2 SFDVKD.

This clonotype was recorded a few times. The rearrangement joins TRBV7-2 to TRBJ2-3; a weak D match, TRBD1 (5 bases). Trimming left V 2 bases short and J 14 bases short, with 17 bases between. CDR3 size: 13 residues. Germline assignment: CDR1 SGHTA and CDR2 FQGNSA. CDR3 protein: CASSLSDSQGRYF. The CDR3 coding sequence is TGTGCCAGCAGCTTAAGCGATTCCCAGGGTCGGTATTTT. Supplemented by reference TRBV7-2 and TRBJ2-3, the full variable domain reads GAGVSQSPSNKVTEKGKDVELRCDPISGHTALYWYRQSLGQGLEFLIYFQGNSAPDKSGLPSDRFSAERTGGSVSTLTIQRTQQEDSAVYLCASSLSDSQGRYFGPGTRLTVL.

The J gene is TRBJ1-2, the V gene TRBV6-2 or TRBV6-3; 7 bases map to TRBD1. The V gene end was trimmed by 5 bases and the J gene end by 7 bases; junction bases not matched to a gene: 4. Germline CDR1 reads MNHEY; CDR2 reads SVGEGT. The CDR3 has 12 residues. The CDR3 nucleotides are TGTGCCAGCAGTACCAGGACAGGTGGCTACACCTTC. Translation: CASSTRTGGYTF.